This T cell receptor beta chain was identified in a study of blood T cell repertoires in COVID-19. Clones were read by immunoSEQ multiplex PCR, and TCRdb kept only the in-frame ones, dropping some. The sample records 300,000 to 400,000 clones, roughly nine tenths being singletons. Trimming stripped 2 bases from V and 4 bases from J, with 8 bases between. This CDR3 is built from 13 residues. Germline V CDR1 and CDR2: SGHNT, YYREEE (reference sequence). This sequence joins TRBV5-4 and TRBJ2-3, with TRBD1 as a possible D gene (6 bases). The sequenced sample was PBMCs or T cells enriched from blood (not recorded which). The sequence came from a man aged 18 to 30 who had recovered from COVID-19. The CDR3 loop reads CASSLQGSDTQYF. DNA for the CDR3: TGTGCCAGCAGCTTACAGGGTTCAGATACGCAGTATTTT. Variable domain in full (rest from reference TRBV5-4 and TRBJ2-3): ETGVTQSPTHLIKTRGQQVTLRCSSQSGHNTVSWYQQALGQGPQFIFQYYREEENGRGNFPPRFSGLQFPNYSSELNVNALELDDSALYLCASSLQGSDTQYFGPGTRLTVL.